A single sample is the source of the 28 T cell receptor beta chains below, sequenced in a study of cytomegalovirus exposure and HLA in healthy donors. The primer mix had 60 Vbeta and 13 Jbeta primers. Here immunoSEQ multiplex PCR was the method, and the copy in TCRdb shows in-frame clones only, minus some. This table holds some 120,000 clones, roughly 70% found once. The sequenced sample was PBMCs. These receptors were taken from a man aged 35 to 55 in good health and CMV-seropositive.

The chain links TRBV11-2 to TRBJ1-4; D is undetermined. Per the germline V gene, CDR1 is SGHAT and CDR2 is FQNNGV. The V gene lost 5 bases and the J gene lost 3 bases, with 16 bases spanning the gap. The CDR3 sequence is 16 residues long. CDR3 DNA sequence: TGTGCCAGCAGCCCTCTAACTGGAGGCTCTAATGAAAAACTGTTTTTT. As protein: CASSPLTGGSNEKLFF.

The chain recombines TRBV5-4 with TRBJ2-7; 12 bases map to TRBD2. From germline, CDR1 is SGHNT and CDR2 YYREEE (reference sequence). Trimming removed 0 bases from V and 5 bases from J; junction bases left unmatched: 3. This CDR3 spans 15 amino acids. The CDR3 sequence is CASSLVLAGGNEQYF. The CDR3 DNA sequence: TGTGCCAGCAGCTTGGTTCTAGCGGGAGGGAACGAGCAGTACTTC. Based on the CDR3 plus reference TRBV5-4 and TRBJ2-7, the full variable domain is ETGVTQSPTHLIKTRGQQVTLRCSSQSGHNTVSWYQQALGQGPQFIFQYYREEENGRGNFPPRFSGLQFPNYSSELNVNALELDDSALYLCASSLVLAGGNEQYFGPGTRLTVT.

CDR3 nucleotide sequence: TGTGCCAGTAGTATAGGACAGTTCCCCTCCCAGCCCCAGCATTTT. Translating gives CASSIGQFPSQPQHF. This rearrangement joins TRBV19 to TRBJ1-5, with D maybe TRBD1 (5 bases). From germline, CDR1 is LNHDA and CDR2 SQIVND (reference sequence). The CDR3 is 15 amino acids. V gave up 1 base and J gave up 7 bases, with 14 bases separating them.

J is TRBJ2-7 and V is TRBV30; TRBD2 matches at 9 bases. V trimming: 3 bases; J trimming: 0 bases; junction bases outside the gene matches: 3. Germline assignment: CDR1 GTSNPN and CDR2 SVGIG (reference sequence). There are 14 residues in the CDR3. Here the CDR3 DNA reads TGTGCCTGGAGGGGTAGCGGGAGCTCCTACGAGCAGTACTTC. Encoded protein: CAWRGSGSSYEQYF.

As for this clone: Other DNA sequences in the same sample also yield this CDR3. V usage is TRBV5-1 and J usage is TRBJ2-3; no definite D call. V was clipped by 1 base and J by 1 base, with 7 bases between them. The CDR3 is 14 amino acids. Germline V gene sequence: CDR1 SGHRS, CDR2 YFSETQ. CDR3 sequence reads: CASSLSPGTDTQYF. The CDR3 DNA follows: TGCGCCAGCAGCTTGAGCCCGGGCACAGATACGCAGTATTTT.

The chain joins TRBV14 to TRBJ1-4; maybe TRBD1 (6 bases). CDR1 SGHDN and CDR2 FVKESK come from the germline V gene. The V and J ends lost 2 bases and 0 bases respectively, with 22 bases between them. This CDR3 has 20 residues. The CDR3 reads CASSQRAGTRQAPTNEKLFF. In DNA form, the CDR3 reads TGTGCCAGCAGCCAAAGGGCCGGGACAAGGCAAGCTCCAACTAATGAAAAACTGTTTTTT.

V is TRBV5-4 and J is TRBJ1-6; 8 positions agree with TRBD1. The length of the CDR3 is 15 residues. Trimming took 1 base from V and 10 from J; bases not matched to a gene: 7. Looked up from germline, CDR1 is SGHNT and CDR2 is YYREEE (reference sequence). The CDR3 protein is CASSLSGTGLSPLHF. CDR3 bases: TGTGCCAGCAGCTTGTCCGGGACAGGCCTGTCACCCCTCCACTTT.

This rearrangement joins TRBV7-2 to TRBJ2-2, with 9 nucleotides matching TRBD1. This CDR3 contains 15 residues. Germline-derived CDR1 and CDR2 are SGHTA and FQGNSA. After removal of 2 bases from V and 5 bases from J, the junction contained 3 bases not matched to a gene. CDR3 nucleotides: TGTGCCAGCAGCTTAACCGGACAGGGGACCGGGGAGCTGTTTTTT. Residues: CASSLTGQGTGELFF.

The gene calls are TRBV19 and TRBJ2-2; perhaps TRBD2 as D (5 bases). Germline CDR1 is LNHDA and CDR2 is SQIVND (reference sequence). The CDR3 contains 17 residues. V was trimmed by 10 bases and J by 1 base, leaving 22 bases between them. CDR3 in DNA: TGTGCCACCACGCGGCGGGCGGGCAGGATGAACACCGGGGAGCTGTTTTTT. This codes for CATTRRAGRMNTGELFF.

The rearrangement joins TRBV29-1 to TRBJ2-7; 7 bases fit TRBD1. Germline V lookup: CDR1 SQVTM, CDR2 ANQGSEA. The CDR3 sequence is 14 residues long. The ends lost 5 bases at V and 0 bases at J; junction bases unmatched: 7. CDR3 coding DNA: TGCAGCGTTCAGACAGGGAGTTACTCCTACGAGCAGTACTTC. This sequence encodes CSVQTGSYSYEQYF.

The chain employs TRBV6-4 and TRBJ2-1; 12 nucleotides agree with TRBD2. Germline V CDR1 and CDR2: MRHNA, SNTAGT. This CDR3 is 14 amino acids long. Trimming took 4 bases from V and 6 from J; bases not matched to a gene: 1. CDR3 nucleotide sequence: TGTGCCAGCAGTGCTAGCGGGAGGGGCAATGAGCAGTTCTTC. Protein sequence: CASSASGRGNEQFF.

The chain has TRBV29-1 and TRBJ2-3; 10 bases agree with TRBD2. The CDR3 runs 16 residues. J lost 0 bases, V lost 6 bases, and 9 bases had no gene match. CDR1 is SQVTM and CDR2 is ANQGSEA in the germline V gene. The CDR3 DNA sequence: TGCAGCGTCCTCGGAACTAGCGGGACTAGCACAGATACGCAGTATTTT. Translating gives CSVLGTSGTSTDTQYF.

This clone has only a few counts. The chain carries TRBV6-5 and TRBJ2-5, with a weak D call TRBD1 (5 bases). The germline gives CDR1 MNHEY, CDR2 SVGAGI. The germline V and J ends were trimmed by 5 bases and 1 base, with 14 bases remaining between them. The CDR3 is 15 residues long. This chain's CDR3 is CASSTSQGPQETQYF. The CDR3 nucleotides read TGTGCCAGCAGTACCTCCCAGGGTCCCCAAGAGACCCAGTACTTC.

Of note for this clone: Other DNA sequences in the same sample also yield this CDR3. The rearrangement links TRBV7-7 to TRBJ2-7, with D uncertain. Germline CDR1 and CDR2: SSHAT and FNYEAQ (reference sequence). The CDR3 loop spans 13 amino acids. Trimming removed 6 bases from V and 0 bases from J, with 9 bases in between. DNA of the CDR3: TGTGCCAGCAGTGCGGATGTCTCCTACGAGCAGTACTTC. Its translation: CASSADVSYEQYF.

This rearrangement joins TRBV4-1 to TRBJ2-1, with D maybe TRBD1 (7 bases). The germline V and J ends were trimmed by 0 bases and 2 bases, with 14 bases remaining between them. Germline-derived CDR1 and CDR2 are MGHRA and YSYEKL. The CDR3 consists of 17 residues. CDR3 residues: CASSQDGRTGPYNEQFF. The CDR3 nucleotides are TGCGCCAGCAGCCAAGATGGGAGGACAGGACCCTACAATGAGCAGTTCTTC.

The genes are TRBV7-9 and TRBJ1-2; maybe TRBD1 (5 bases). Trimming stripped 3 bases from V and 8 bases from J, with 19 bases between. CDR3 length: 15 amino acids. Germline V gene sequence: CDR1 SEHNR, CDR2 FQNEAQ (reference sequence). The DNA of the CDR3 is TGTGCCAGCAGCTTTCGGGGGGAATCGGTTGGCGGCTACACCTTC. Protein: CASSFRGESVGGYTF.

The genes are TRBV2 and TRBJ2-7; D possibly corresponds to TRBD1 (5 bases). Trimming stripped 3 bases from V and 2 bases from J, with 8 bases between. This CDR3 contains 13 residues. CDR1 SNHLY and CDR2 FYNNEI come from the germline V gene. CDR3 sequence: CASSESGTYEQYF. The CDR3 DNA is TGTGCCAGCAGTGAGTCAGGGACCTACGAGCAGTACTTC. Full variable domain (outside the CDR3, taken from reference TRBV2 and TRBJ2-7): EPEVTQTPSHQVTQMGQEVILRCVPISNHLYFYWYRQILGQKVEFLVSFYNNEISEKSEIFDDQFSVERPDGSNFTLKIRSTKLEDSAMYFCASSESGTYEQYFGPGTRLTVT.

J is TRBJ1-2 and V is TRBV5-1, with a tentative D call TRBD1 (5 bases). V dropped 4 bases and J dropped 10 bases, with 17 bases sitting between them. The germline V gene encodes CDR1 SGHRS and CDR2 YFSETQ. The CDR3 totals 13 residues. Written as DNA, the CDR3 is TGCGCCAGCAGCCCACAGGCCATCCCCTTCTACACCTTC. Translating it yields CASSPQAIPFYTF.

V and J are TRBV5-6 and TRBJ2-7; TRBD2 matches at 9 bases. Germline V lookup: CDR1 SGHDT, CDR2 YYEEEE. The CDR3 loop spans 14 amino acids. V trimming: 0 bases; J trimming: 7 bases; junction bases outside the gene matches: 5. The CDR3 loop is CASSLVAGVGEQYF. The DNA for the CDR3 is TGTGCCAGCAGCTTGGTAGCGGGAGTGGGGGAGCAGTACTTC.

This rearrangement joins TRBV7-6 to TRBJ2-5; 13 bases fit TRBD2. V was pared by 6 bases and J by 5 bases, with 9 bases of the junction left unmatched. This CDR3 is built from 16 residues. CDR1 SGHVS and CDR2 FNYEAQ come from the germline V gene. The CDR3 nucleotides are TGTGCCAGCAGTTTAACACTAGCGGGAGGGACGGAGACCCAGTACTTC. Its protein is CASSLTLAGGTETQYF. Full variable domain (missing parts from reference TRBV7-6 and TRBJ2-5): GAGVSQSPRYKVTKRGQDVALRCDPISGHVSLYWYRQALGQGPEFLTYFNYEAQQDKSGLPNDRFSAERPEGSISTLTIQRTEQRDSAMYRCASSLTLAGGTETQYFGPGTRLLVL.

The chain links TRBV30 to TRBJ2-1; TRBD2 aligns across 7 bases. This CDR3 has 13 residues. Per germline, CDR1 GTSNPN and CDR2 SVGIG (reference sequence). V trimming: 8 bases; J trimming: 6 bases; junction bases outside the gene matches: 10. CDR3 loop: CASEREGGNEQFF. The CDR3 DNA sequence: TGTGCCAGTGAGAGGGAGGGCGGCAATGAGCAGTTCTTC.

This chain joins TRBV10-3 and TRBJ1-1; 8 nucleotides line up with TRBD1. Trimming removed 0 bases from V and 4 bases from J; junction bases left unmatched: 7. CDR3 length: 16 residues. The V gene's germline CDR1 is ENHRY and CDR2 SYGVKD. The CDR3: CAISESAGGGGTEAFF. CDR3 DNA: TGTGCCATCAGTGAGTCGGCAGGGGGCGGGGGCACTGAAGCTTTCTTT.

The chain uses TRBV9 and TRBJ2-7; D is uncertain. Germline V lookup: CDR1 SGDLS, CDR2 YYNGEE. V was shortened by 4 bases and J by 3 bases, with 14 bases between the two germline ends. This CDR3 contains 14 residues. The CDR3 DNA sequence: TGTGCCAGCAGCCCCTTCTTGCAGAACTACGAGCAGTACTTC. It translates to CASSPFLQNYEQYF.

J is TRBJ2-7 and V is TRBV6-5; 8 nucleotides agree with TRBD1. The CDR3 has 15 residues. Germline V gene lookup returns CDR1 MNHEY and CDR2 SVGAGI. The trim removed 2 bases at V and 2 bases at J, leaving 5 bases unmatched. The CDR3 region is CASSYPRQGTYEQYF. The DNA for the CDR3 is TGTGCCAGCAGTTACCCCAGACAGGGGACCTACGAGCAGTACTTC.

This rearrangement joins TRBV29-1 to TRBJ1-1, with D possibly matching TRBD1 (5 bases). CDR1 and CDR2 (germline): SQVTM, ANQGSEA. There are 11 residues in the CDR3. The CDR3, as DNA: TGCAGGACAGACATGAACACTGAAGCTTTCTTT. This gives the protein CRTDMNTEAFF.

The V call is TRBV27, the J call TRBJ2-7; a weak D match, TRBD1 (6 bases). The CDR3 consists of 13 residues. V was clipped by 5 bases and J by 3 bases, with 11 bases between them. Germline CDR1 and CDR2: MNHEY and SMNVEV (reference sequence). This CDR3 is CASSRQDLYEQYF. In nucleotides, the CDR3 is TGTGCCAGCAGTAGACAGGACCTCTACGAGCAGTACTTC.

V is TRBV6-6 and J is TRBJ2-2, with D possibly TRBD1 on 6 matching bases. Looked up from germline, CDR1 is MNHNY and CDR2 is SVGAGI (reference sequence). V lost 8 bases, J lost 7 bases, and 11 bases lay in between. The CDR3 contains 12 residues. CDR3 protein: CASGTGIGELFF. The CDR3 DNA follows: TGTGCCAGCGGAACAGGGATCGGGGAGCTGTTTTTT.

V and J are TRBV5-4 and TRBJ1-1; D possibly corresponds to TRBD1 (6 bases). This CDR3 is 14 amino acids long. The germline V gene encodes CDR1 SGHNT and CDR2 YYREEE (reference sequence). The V end was cut by 2 bases, the J end by 4 bases, with 12 bases between. CDR3 sequence (DNA): TGTGCCAGCAGCTTCAAGCAGGGGTCCACTGAAGCTTTCTTT. It yields the protein CASSFKQGSTEAFF.